The entry below gives a single TCR beta chain sequence along with its context. Germline V CDR1 and CDR2: WSHSY, SAAADI. The length of the CDR3 is 14 residues. Between the trimmed V and J ends, which lost 8 bases and 1 base, there was a span of 14 bases. From the 5' RACE reads, TCRdb called clonotypes with MiXCR, one entry per CDR3 protein. Counted here are 350,000 to 400,000 distinct CDR3 sequences, approximately 30% occurring once; the ten biggest clones make up roughly 5.5%. This specimen belongs to a study of identical twins' blood T cells. Reared together, all three twin pairs probably met the same infectious agents and vaccines.

The receptor was derived from a woman aged 18 to 55 in good health. The sequenced sample consisted of PBMCs. V is TRBV10-2 and J is TRBJ1-1; D unclear. Here the CDR3 DNA reads TGCGCCAGCTCATCTCGGTTGGAGAACACTGAAGCTTTCTTT. Amino acids: CASSSRLENTEAFF.